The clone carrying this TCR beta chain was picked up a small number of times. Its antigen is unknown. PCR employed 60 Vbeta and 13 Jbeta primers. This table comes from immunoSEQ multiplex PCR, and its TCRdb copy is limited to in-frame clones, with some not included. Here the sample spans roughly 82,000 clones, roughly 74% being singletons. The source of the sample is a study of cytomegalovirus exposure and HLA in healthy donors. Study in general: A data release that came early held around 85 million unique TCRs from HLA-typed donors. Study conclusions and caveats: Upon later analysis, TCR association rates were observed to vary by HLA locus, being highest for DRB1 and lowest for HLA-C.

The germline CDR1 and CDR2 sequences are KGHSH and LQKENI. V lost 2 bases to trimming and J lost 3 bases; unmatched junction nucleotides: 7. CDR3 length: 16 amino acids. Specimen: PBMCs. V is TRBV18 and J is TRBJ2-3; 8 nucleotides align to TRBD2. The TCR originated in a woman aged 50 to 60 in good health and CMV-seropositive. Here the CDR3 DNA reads TGTGCCAGCTCACCAAACGAGTCGGGAGGGACAGATACGCAGTATTTT. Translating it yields CASSPNESGGTDTQYF.